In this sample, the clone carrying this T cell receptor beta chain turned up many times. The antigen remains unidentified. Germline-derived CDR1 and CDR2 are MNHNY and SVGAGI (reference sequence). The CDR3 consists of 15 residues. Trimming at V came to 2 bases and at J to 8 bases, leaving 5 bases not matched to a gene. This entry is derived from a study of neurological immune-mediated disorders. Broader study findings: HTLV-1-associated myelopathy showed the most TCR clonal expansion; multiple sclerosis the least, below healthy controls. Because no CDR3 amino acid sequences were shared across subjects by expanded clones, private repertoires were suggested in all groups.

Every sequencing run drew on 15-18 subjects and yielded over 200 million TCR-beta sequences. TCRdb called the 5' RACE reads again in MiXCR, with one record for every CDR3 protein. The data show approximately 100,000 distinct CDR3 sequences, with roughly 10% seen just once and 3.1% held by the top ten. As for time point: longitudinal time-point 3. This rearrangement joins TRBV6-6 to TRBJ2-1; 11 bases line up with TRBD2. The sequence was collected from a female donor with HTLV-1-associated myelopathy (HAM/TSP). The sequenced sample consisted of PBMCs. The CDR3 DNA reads TGTGCCAGCAGTTACATAGCGGGGGGGTTTGATGAGCAGTTCTTC. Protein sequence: CASSYIAGGFDEQFF.